This T cell receptor (beta chain) was observed in a study of blood T cell repertoires in COVID-19. Study-level information: Spain, Italy and the United States supplied samples that represented acute and convalescent COVID-19. The analysed material was cDNA or gDNA that came from T cells, B-cell-depleted T cells, or PBMCs.

Original processing methods: Amplified reference gene primers provided the basis for estimating nucleated cell counts. Libraries were prepared by immunoSEQ multiplex PCR; TCRdb keeps only in-frame clonotypes and omits some of them. V and J calls and clone size follow that table, whereas D and trimming were derived from the DNA. The sample records 55,000 to 65,000 clones, roughly 79% being singletons. Germline loops: CDR1 SGHRS, CDR2 YFSETQ. The CDR3 covers 14 residues. The V end was cut by 0 bases, the J end by 1 base, with 7 bases between. The sample comprised peripheral blood. The rearrangement links TRBV5-1 to TRBJ1-1, with D unclear. The sequence was obtained from a man between 60 and 70 years old with acute or convalescent COVID-19. CDR3: CASSLEPRNTEAFF. For the CDR3, the DNA is TGCGCCAGCAGCTTGGAGCCGCGGAACACTGAAGCTTTCTTT.